The 28 T cell receptor beta chains below were found in one sample sequenced in a study of early T cells in non-severe SARS-CoV-2 infection. TCRdb fed the 5' RACE reads into MiXCR, producing one record per CDR3 protein. Of fewer than 60,000 distinct CDR3 sequences listed, about 9.3% were seen once; the top ten hold 15%. Sequencing was done on a sample of whole blood. These receptors all come from an adult who was a healthcare worker with PCR-confirmed SARS-CoV-2 infection or an uninfected control (not recorded which).

In its sample, this clonotype was seen many times. Germline and junction disagree at one end, which may indicate a read error. The V call is TRBV7-7, the J call TRBJ2-3; the D gene is possibly TRBD2 (5 bases). The CDR3 length is 15 residues. Germline V gene sequence: CDR1 SSHAT, CDR2 FNYEAQ (reference sequence). This chain's CDR3 is CASSLGRRGLDTQYF. The CDR3 DNA is TGTGCTAGCAGCCTCGGACGCCGAGGGTTAGATACGCAGTATTTT.

This chain uses TRBV20-1 with TRBJ2-5; D might be TRBD2 (6 bases). V gave up 1 base and J gave up 2 bases, with 8 bases separating them. The CDR3 is 13 amino acids. CDR1 is DFQATT and CDR2 is SNEGSKA in the germline V gene (reference sequence). The CDR3 DNA reads TGCAGTGCTAGAGTTGGGAGGCAAGAGACCCAGTACTTC. This sequence encodes CSARVGRQETQYF.

The chain links TRBV10-3 to TRBJ2-2; the match to TRBD1 covers 7 bases. Germline loops: CDR1 ENHRY, CDR2 SYGVKD. The CDR3 is made up of 15 amino acids. V was clipped by 6 bases and J by 0 bases; unmatched bases: 4. The CDR3 DNA follows: TGTGCCATCAGCCGGGGACAGACGAACACCGGGGAGCTGTTTTTT. Translating gives CAISRGQTNTGELFF.

This clonotype was observed many times. The chain recombines TRBV7-7 with TRBJ2-5; D remains ambiguous. The CDR3 is made up of 15 amino acids. Deletions cut 1 base from V and 2 bases from J, with 11 bases between. CDR1 is SSHAT and CDR2 is FNYEAQ in the germline V gene (reference sequence). CDR3 sequence reads: CASSLGGGLQETQYF. The CDR3 DNA follows: TGTGCCAGCAGCTTAGGGGGTGGCCTGCAAGAGACCCAGTACTTC.

This rearrangement joins TRBV5-1 to TRBJ1-4; TRBD1 is a possible D gene (6 bases). The CDR3 is 18 residues long. CDR1 and CDR2 (germline): SGHRS, YFSETQ. Trimming stripped 0 bases from V and 0 bases from J, with 15 bases between. CDR3 amino acids: CASSLGMDRQTTNEKLFF. CDR3 nucleotide sequence: TGCGCCAGCAGCTTGGGGATGGACAGACAGACAACTAATGAAAAACTGTTTTTT.

This clonotype was observed many times. V usage is TRBV5-1 and J usage is TRBJ2-1, with 7 bases lining up with TRBD2. This CDR3 has 17 residues. The germline gives CDR1 SGHRS, CDR2 YFSETQ. V was pared by 0 bases and J by 7 bases, with 13 bases of the junction left unmatched. The CDR3 nucleotides read TGCGCCAGCAGCTTGGTAGCCGTAGCGGGCAACCGGAATGAGCAGTTCTTC. Protein: CASSLVAVAGNRNEQFF.

This chain uses TRBV14 with TRBJ1-3, with D possibly TRBD1 on 6 matching bases. V lost 0 bases and J 3 bases, leaving 15 bases between the germline ends. CDR3 length: 17 residues. Germline loops: CDR1 SGHDN, CDR2 FVKESK. This CDR3 is CASSQDSSTGIGNTIYF. The CDR3 DNA reads TGTGCCAGCAGCCAAGATAGTTCGACAGGAATTGGAAACACCATATATTTT.

This clonotype was recorded many times. This chain uses TRBV6-5 with TRBJ2-1; 8 nucleotides align to TRBD1. In germline, CDR1 is MNHEY, CDR2 SVGAGI. The CDR3 sequence is 15 residues long. The trim removed 6 bases at V and 8 bases at J, leaving 12 bases unmatched. The CDR3 sequence: CASRRKGQAPDEQFF. CDR3 DNA sequence: TGTGCCAGCAGACGCAAGGGACAGGCCCCCGATGAGCAGTTCTTC.

This clonotype was observed at least ten times. The genes are TRBV19 and TRBJ2-1; 10 bases map to TRBD2. With V trimmed by 7 bases and J by 4 bases, 4 bases remained unmatched. There are 14 residues in the CDR3. Per the germline V gene, CDR1 is LNHDA and CDR2 is SQIVND (reference sequence). The DNA of the CDR3 is TGTGCCAGTATAGCGGGAGGAGGTTACAATGAGCAGTTCTTC. It is translated as CASIAGGGYNEQFF.

This clonotype was observed a few times. V usage is TRBV5-1 and J usage is TRBJ2-7, with D perhaps given as TRBD1 or TRBD2 (5 bases each). V was shortened by 5 bases and J by 4 bases, with 16 bases between the two germline ends. The CDR3 loop spans 14 amino acids. Germline loops: CDR1 SGHRS, CDR2 YFSETQ. Here the CDR3 reads CASSLGDEEYEQYF. For the CDR3, the DNA is TGCGCCAGCAGTTTAGGGGACGAAGAGTACGAGCAGTACTTC.

This clonotype is categorized as medium-sized. The chain carries TRBV5-1 and TRBJ2-5; tentative D call: TRBD2 (5 bases). The CDR3 runs to 14 residues. Germline lookup yields CDR1 SGHRS and CDR2 YFSETQ. The V and J ends lost 0 bases and 1 base respectively, with 7 bases between them. The DNA of the CDR3 is TGCGCCAGCAGCTTGGGAGGGCGCCAAGAGACCCAGTACTTC. This sequence encodes CASSLGGRQETQYF. The variable domain in full, completed from reference TRBV5-1 and TRBJ2-5, reads KAGVTQTPRYLIKTRGQQVTLSCSPISGHRSVSWYQQTPGQGLQFLFEYFSETQRNKGNFPGRFSGRQFSNSRSEMNVSTLELGDSALYLCASSLGGRQETQYFGPGTRLLVL.

The CDR3 bases are TGTGCCAGCAGTGTCGGGACTACTGGCAATCAGCCCCAGCATTTT. This translates into CASSVGTTGNQPQHF. The V gene is TRBV6-5, the J gene TRBJ1-5, with D possibly being TRBD1 (5 bases). Trimming removed 5 bases from V and 2 bases from J, with 13 bases in between. Germline V gene data show CDR1 as MNHEY and CDR2 as SVGAGI. The CDR3 runs to 15 residues.

This clonotype has just a few counts. This chain connects TRBV29-1 to TRBJ1-4, with 10 bases that match TRBD1. CDR3 length equals 14 residues. The V segment lost 6 bases and the J segment 6 bases; nucleotides outside the gene matches: 7. Per the germline V gene, CDR1 is SQVTM and CDR2 is ANQGSEA. CDR3 coding DNA: TGCAGCGTGGACGCCGGGACAGGGGATGAAAAACTGTTTTTT. This codes for CSVDAGTGDEKLFF.

This clonotype was observed at least ten times. The rearrangement links TRBV27 to TRBJ2-1; perhaps D is TRBD1 or TRBD2 (5 bases each). The V end lost 7 bases, the J end lost 7 bases, and 23 bases lay between the germline ends. The CDR3 is made up of 16 amino acids. Germline V gives CDR1 MNHEY, CDR2 SMNVEV (reference sequence). CDR3 nucleotides: TGTGCCAGCACTCCGTCAAAGGGGACGAAACTTAATGAGCAGTTCTTC. Its protein is CASTPSKGTKLNEQFF.

The rearrangement links TRBV7-9 to TRBJ2-1, with 8 bases aligning to TRBD1. The CDR3 runs 16 residues. The germline V gene encodes CDR1 SEHNR and CDR2 FQNEAQ (reference sequence). Losses at the gene ends were 4 bases for V and 0 bases for J; bases not matched to a gene: 5. CDR3 region: CASSSGTGVSYNEQFF. Written as DNA, the CDR3 is TGTGCCAGCAGCTCCGGGACAGGAGTCTCCTACAATGAGCAGTTCTTC.

This clonotype was seen repeatedly, ten times or more. V is TRBV7-2 and J is TRBJ2-1; perhaps D is TRBD1 or TRBD2 (5 bases each). Germline V gene data show CDR1 as SGHTA and CDR2 as FQGNSA. The V end was cut by 3 bases, the J end by 8 bases, with 14 bases between. The CDR3 runs 14 residues. CDR3 region: CASSFSGDRDEQFF. CDR3 in DNA: TGTGCCAGCAGCTTTTCTGGGGACCGAGATGAGCAGTTCTTC.

This clonotype has at least ten counts. This rearrangement joins TRBV3-1 to TRBJ2-1; TRBD2 matches at 10 bases. Germline-derived CDR1 and CDR2 are LGHDT and YNNKEL (reference sequence). The CDR3 runs to 16 residues. V shed 4 bases, J shed 10 bases, and the junction held 13 bases outside the gene matches. CDR3 sequence (DNA): TGTGCCAGCAGCCGGAAACTAGCGGGATTCCAGGGGGAGCAGTTCTTC. It encodes CASSRKLAGFQGEQFF.

This clonotype was seen repeatedly, ten times or more. The V and J genes are TRBV24-1 and TRBJ2-6; D gene unclear. The germline gives CDR1 KGHDR, CDR2 SFDVKD. The CDR3 is 13 residues long. V lost 9 bases and J lost 0, with 5 bases in between. The DNA for the CDR3 is TGTGCCACCGCCCCCTCTGGGGCCAACGTCCTGACTTTC. Protein: CATAPSGANVLTF.

At least ten counts were recorded for this clonotype. V is TRBV27 and J is TRBJ1-3; tentatively, D is TRBD1 (5 bases). The CDR3 spans 13 residues. The V end lost 8 bases, the J end lost 3 bases, and 11 bases lay between the germline ends. The V gene's germline CDR1 is MNHEY and CDR2 SMNVEV (reference sequence). The CDR3 loop is CASAGSNGNTIYF. The DNA of the CDR3 is TGTGCCAGCGCAGGGTCGAATGGAAACACCATATATTTT.

In this sample, this clonotype turned up many times. This sequence joins TRBV27 and TRBJ2-1; perhaps TRBD1 as D (6 bases). The V gene lost 5 bases and the J gene lost 2 bases, with 13 bases spanning the gap. The CDR3 totals 15 residues. In germline, CDR1 is MNHEY, CDR2 SMNVEV (reference sequence). CDR3 loop: CASSTGTFAYNEQFF. CDR3 bases: TGTGCCAGCAGTACAGGGACATTTGCCTACAATGAGCAGTTCTTC.

The rearrangement joins TRBV5-6 to TRBJ1-2; 12 bases align to TRBD1. This CDR3 has 15 amino acids. Germline CDR1 is SGHDT and CDR2 is YYEEEE. The V and J ends lost 2 bases and 10 bases, in that order; junction bases with no gene match: 9. CDR3 loop: CASSFADRDRGHYTF. In DNA form, the CDR3 reads TGTGCCAGCAGCTTTGCAGACCGGGACAGGGGGCACTACACCTTC.

There are a few counts of this clonotype. V usage is TRBV7-3 and J usage is TRBJ2-7; 9 nucleotides agree with TRBD1. Germline V gene lookup returns CDR1 SGHTA and CDR2 FQGTGA. With V trimmed by 5 bases and J by 6 bases, 8 bases remained unmatched. The CDR3 spans 14 residues. The DNA of the CDR3 is TGTGCCAGCAGCCAAGGGGGACAGGGATTCGAGCAGTACTTC. Translation: CASSQGGQGFEQYF.

As concerns this clonotype: This may be a read error, as it is one base from a much larger clone. This chain connects TRBV4-2 to TRBJ2-3; 8 nucleotides match TRBD2. This CDR3 spans 14 amino acids. Per the germline V gene, CDR1 is LGHNA and CDR2 is YNFKEQ. The CDR3 sequence: CPSSQDTSGATQYF. CDR3 nucleotides: TGTCCCAGCAGCCAAGATACTAGCGGCGCTACGCAGTATTTT.

The table lists this clonotype with many counts. The chain employs TRBV5-4 and TRBJ2-4; D possibly corresponds to TRBD2 (5 bases). Trimming took 4 bases from V and 1 from J, leaving 12 bases between them. The CDR3 spans 15 residues. Per germline, CDR1 SGHNT and CDR2 YYREEE (reference sequence). CDR3 protein: CASSTSTVAKNIQYF. For the CDR3, the DNA is TGTGCCAGCAGCACTAGTACTGTGGCCAAAAACATTCAGTACTTC. The full variable domain, with the rest looked up from reference TRBV5-4 and TRBJ2-4, is ETGVTQSPTHLIKTRGQQVTLRCSSQSGHNTVSWYQQALGQGPQFIFQYYREEENGRGNFPPRFSGLQFPNYSSELNVNALELDDSALYLCASSTSTVAKNIQYFGAGTRLSVL.

This clonotype showed up many times. The chain couples TRBV4-2 to TRBJ2-3, with no clear D. Germline V gene lookup returns CDR1 LGHNA and CDR2 YNFKEQ. This CDR3 region has 14 residues. V shed 1 base and J shed 2 bases, with 7 bases lying between them. The CDR3 spells CASSQGQFTDTQYF. CDR3 in DNA: TGTGCCAGCAGCCAAGGCCAGTTCACAGATACGCAGTATTTT.

Relative to its sample, this clonotype is medium-sized. The rearrangement links TRBV4-3 to TRBJ2-7, with D tentatively TRBD1 (5 bases). Trimming shortened V by 3 bases and J by 3 bases, and 15 bases separated the two germline ends. This CDR3 is 15 amino acids long. From germline, CDR1 is LGHNA and CDR2 YSLEER. CDR3 region: CASSQAAGNNYEQYF. Written as DNA, the CDR3 is TGCGCCAGCAGCCAGGCGGCAGGGAACAACTACGAGCAGTACTTC.

Many counts were recorded for this clonotype. The gene calls are TRBV7-2 and TRBJ2-7; 7 nucleotides match TRBD2. The CDR3 is 15 residues long. Germline V gene sequence: CDR1 SGHTA, CDR2 FQGNSA. V lost 5 bases and J lost 0; bases outside the gene matches: 7. The CDR3 reads CASSPKTSSSYEQYF. The CDR3 DNA is TGTGCCAGCAGCCCCAAGACTAGCAGCTCCTACGAGCAGTACTTC. The entire variable domain, with the rest obtained from reference TRBV7-2 and TRBJ2-7, is as follows: GAGVSQSPSNKVTEKGKDVELRCDPISGHTALYWYRQSLGQGLEFLIYFQGNSAPDKSGLPSDRFSAERTGGSVSTLTIQRTQQEDSAVYLCASSPKTSSSYEQYFGPGTRLTVT.

This clonotype was seen ten or more times. The gene calls are TRBV12-3 or TRBV12-4 and TRBJ2-1, with a tentative D call TRBD1 (6 bases). V lost 5 bases, J lost 10 bases, and 24 bases lay in between. There are 16 residues in the CDR3. The DNA for the CDR3 is TGTGCCAGCAGTCCCCAGTCGTCTAGTCCTACAGGGGAGCAGTTCTTC. Its translation: CASSPQSSSPTGEQFF.